This paragraph reports one T cell receptor beta chain. Through week 26, nivolumab 3 mg/kg IV was given weeks 1, 4, 7, 10, then biweekly. Assay: immunoSEQ multiplex PCR; the TCRdb copy retains only in-frame clones and omits some. The profile shows under 20,000 clones, 65% to 85% of them singletons. Per germline, CDR1 MGHRA and CDR2 YSYEKL. This CDR3 is built from 19 residues. V was cut by 0 bases and J by 3 bases, with 21 bases left in between. This specimen comes from a study of ipilimumab plus nivolumab after autologous stem cell transplantation. The chain has TRBV4-1 and TRBJ1-5, with no clear D. Sequenced material: PBMCs, taken in a trial of ipilimumab plus nivolumab as post-transplant consolidation. The sequence was collected from a male donor with diffuse large B-cell lymphoma. The CDR3 loop is CASSQDANKEGIYNQPQHF. Here the CDR3 DNA reads TGCGCCAGCAGCCAAGATGCCAATAAGGAGGGCATATACAATCAGCCCCAGCATTTT.